This T cell receptor beta chain was retrieved from a study of identical twins. Overall study results and limits: The models systematically underestimated how much out-of-frame TCR alpha was shared in monozygotic twins. A lower insertion count was a feature of abundant cord blood beta clonotypes, with no such feature in memory repertoires.

As for this clonotype: The antigen is undetermined. At one boundary the junction diverges from the germline segment, which might be a read error.

This CDR3 contains 14 residues. Germline V gene lookup returns CDR1 SEHNR and CDR2 FQNEAQ (reference sequence). TCRdb re-called the 5' RACE reads through MiXCR, storing one row per CDR3 protein. Of 450,000 or so distinct CDR3 sequences detected, 14% appear once; the ten largest clones hold about 0.52%. These data were also filed under a second study, of yellow fever vaccine responses in identical twins.

The clonotype originates from a woman in her late teens or twenties in good health. The sequenced material came from CD4+ T cells sorted from blood. The chain couples TRBV7-9 to TRBJ1-2; D possibly corresponds to TRBD1 (5 bases). CDR3 in DNA: TGTGCTAGCAGCTTAAGTCAGGGAGTCTATGGCTACACCTTC. It codes for CASSLSQGVYGYTF.